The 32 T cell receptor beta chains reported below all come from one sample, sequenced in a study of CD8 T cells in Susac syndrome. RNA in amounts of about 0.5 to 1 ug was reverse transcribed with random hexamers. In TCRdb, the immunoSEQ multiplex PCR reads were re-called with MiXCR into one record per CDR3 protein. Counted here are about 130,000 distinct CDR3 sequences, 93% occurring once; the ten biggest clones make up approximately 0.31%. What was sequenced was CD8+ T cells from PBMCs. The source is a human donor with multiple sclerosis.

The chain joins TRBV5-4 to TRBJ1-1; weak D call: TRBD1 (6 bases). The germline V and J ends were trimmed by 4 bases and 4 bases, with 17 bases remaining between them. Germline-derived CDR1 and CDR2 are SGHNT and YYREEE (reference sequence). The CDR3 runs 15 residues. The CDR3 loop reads CASSLRGGSSTEAFF. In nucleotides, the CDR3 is TGTGCCAGCAGCCTACGAGGGGGGTCGAGCACTGAAGCTTTCTTT.

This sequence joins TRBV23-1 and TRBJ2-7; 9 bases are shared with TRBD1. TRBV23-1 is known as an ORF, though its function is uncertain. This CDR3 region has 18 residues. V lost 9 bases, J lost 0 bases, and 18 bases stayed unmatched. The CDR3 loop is CARWADRGLRQSSYEQYV. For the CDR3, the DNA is TGCGCCAGGTGGGCGGACAGGGGTTTGCGACAGAGCTCCTACGAGCAGTACGTC.

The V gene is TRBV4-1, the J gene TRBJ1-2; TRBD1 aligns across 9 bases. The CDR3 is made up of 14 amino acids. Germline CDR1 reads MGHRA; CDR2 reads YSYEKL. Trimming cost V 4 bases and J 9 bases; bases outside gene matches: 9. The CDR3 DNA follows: TGCGCCAGCAGCCTGGGGCGGGACAGGGCCAGCTACACCTTC. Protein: CASSLGRDRASYTF.

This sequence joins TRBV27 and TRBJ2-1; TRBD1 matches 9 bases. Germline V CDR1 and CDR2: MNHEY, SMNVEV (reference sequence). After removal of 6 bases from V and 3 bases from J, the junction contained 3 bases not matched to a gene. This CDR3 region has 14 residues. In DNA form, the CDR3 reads TGTGCCAGCAGAACAGGGGGCCTCTACAATGAGCAGTTCTTC. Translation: CASRTGGLYNEQFF.

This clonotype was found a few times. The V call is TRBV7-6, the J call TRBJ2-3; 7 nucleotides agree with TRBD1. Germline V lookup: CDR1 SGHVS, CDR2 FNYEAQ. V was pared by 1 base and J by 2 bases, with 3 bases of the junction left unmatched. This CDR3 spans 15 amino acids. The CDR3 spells CASSLGQGSTDTQYF. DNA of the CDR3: TGTGCCAGCAGCTTAGGACAGGGATCCACAGATACGCAGTATTTT.

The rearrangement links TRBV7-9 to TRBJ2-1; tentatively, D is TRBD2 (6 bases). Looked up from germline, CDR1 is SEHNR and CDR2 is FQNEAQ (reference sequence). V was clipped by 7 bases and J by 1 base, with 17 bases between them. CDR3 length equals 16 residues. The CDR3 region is CASKTPSVGSYNEQFF. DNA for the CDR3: TGTGCCAGCAAGACGCCTAGCGTTGGATCCTACAATGAGCAGTTCTTC.

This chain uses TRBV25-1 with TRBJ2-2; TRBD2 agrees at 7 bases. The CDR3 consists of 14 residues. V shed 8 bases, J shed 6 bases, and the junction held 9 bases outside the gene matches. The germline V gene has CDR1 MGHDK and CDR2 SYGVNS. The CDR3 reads CASRGLVLAGELFF. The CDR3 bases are TGTGCCAGCCGTGGACTAGTTCTTGCCGGGGAGCTGTTTTTT.

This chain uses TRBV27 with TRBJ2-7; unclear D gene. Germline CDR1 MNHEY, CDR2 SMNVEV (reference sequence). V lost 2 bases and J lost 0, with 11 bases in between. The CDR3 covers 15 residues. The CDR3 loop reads CASSLRAASSYEQYV. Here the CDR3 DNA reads TGTGCCAGCAGTTTAAGGGCAGCGAGCTCCTACGAGCAGTACGTC.

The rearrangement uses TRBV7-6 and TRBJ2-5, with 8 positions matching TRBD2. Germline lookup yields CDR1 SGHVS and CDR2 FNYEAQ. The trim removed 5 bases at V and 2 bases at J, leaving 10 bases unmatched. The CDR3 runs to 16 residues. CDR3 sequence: CASSLSSGWEQETQYF. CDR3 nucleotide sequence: TGTGCCAGCAGCCTGTCTAGCGGGTGGGAACAAGAGACCCAGTACTTC.

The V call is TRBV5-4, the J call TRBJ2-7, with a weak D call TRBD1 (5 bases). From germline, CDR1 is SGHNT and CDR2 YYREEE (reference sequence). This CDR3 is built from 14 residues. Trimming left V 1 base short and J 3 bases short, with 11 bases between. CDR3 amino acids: CASSLRGAVYEQYV. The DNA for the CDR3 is TGTGCCAGCAGCTTGAGGGGCGCCGTCTACGAGCAGTACGTC.

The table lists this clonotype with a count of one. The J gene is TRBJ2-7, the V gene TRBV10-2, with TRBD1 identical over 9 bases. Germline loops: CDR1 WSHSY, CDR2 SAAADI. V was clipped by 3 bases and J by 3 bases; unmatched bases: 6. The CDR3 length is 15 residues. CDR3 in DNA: TGCGCCAGCAGTGAATCGGGACAGGGAGTCTACGAGCAGTACTTC. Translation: CASSESGQGVYEQYF.

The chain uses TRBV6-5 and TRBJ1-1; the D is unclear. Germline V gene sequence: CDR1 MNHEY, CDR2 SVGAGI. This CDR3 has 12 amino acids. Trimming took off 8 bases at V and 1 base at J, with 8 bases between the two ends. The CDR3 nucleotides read TGTGCCAGCGCGATGGGGAACACTGAAGCTTTCTTT. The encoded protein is CASAMGNTEAFF.

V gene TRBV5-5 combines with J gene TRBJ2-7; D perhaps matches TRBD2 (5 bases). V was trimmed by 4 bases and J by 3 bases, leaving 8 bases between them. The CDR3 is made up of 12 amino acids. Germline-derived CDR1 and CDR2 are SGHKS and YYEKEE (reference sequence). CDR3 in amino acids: CASSPGDYEQYF. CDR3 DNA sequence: TGTGCCAGCAGCCCCGGGGACTACGAGCAGTACTTC.

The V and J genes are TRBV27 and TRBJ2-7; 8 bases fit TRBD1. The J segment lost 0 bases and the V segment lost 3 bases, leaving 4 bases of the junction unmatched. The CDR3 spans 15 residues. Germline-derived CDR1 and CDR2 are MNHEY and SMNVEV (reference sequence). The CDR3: CASSFRGTGSYEQYF. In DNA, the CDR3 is TGTGCCAGCAGTTTTCGCGGGACAGGCTCCTACGAGCAGTACTTC.

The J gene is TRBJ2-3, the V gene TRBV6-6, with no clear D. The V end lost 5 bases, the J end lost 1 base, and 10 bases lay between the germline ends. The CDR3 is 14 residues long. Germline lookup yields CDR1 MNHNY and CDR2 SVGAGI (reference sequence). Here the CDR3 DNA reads TGTGCCAGCAGTACCTCGCCTCGCACAGATACGCAGTATTTT. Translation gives CASSTSPRTDTQYF.

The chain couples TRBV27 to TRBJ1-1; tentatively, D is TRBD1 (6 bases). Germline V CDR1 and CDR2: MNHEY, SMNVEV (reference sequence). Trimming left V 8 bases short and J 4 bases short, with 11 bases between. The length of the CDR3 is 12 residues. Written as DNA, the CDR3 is TGTGCCAGCTACAGGGTGGCCACTGAAGCTTTCTTT. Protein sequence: CASYRVATEAFF.

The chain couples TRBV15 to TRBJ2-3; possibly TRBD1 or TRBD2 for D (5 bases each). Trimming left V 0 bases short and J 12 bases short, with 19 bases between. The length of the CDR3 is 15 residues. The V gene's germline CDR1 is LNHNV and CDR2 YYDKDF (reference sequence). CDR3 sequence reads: CATSRDLEGSSSQYF. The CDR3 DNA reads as TGTGCCACCAGCAGAGATCTTGAGGGGTCCTCTTCTCAGTATTTT.

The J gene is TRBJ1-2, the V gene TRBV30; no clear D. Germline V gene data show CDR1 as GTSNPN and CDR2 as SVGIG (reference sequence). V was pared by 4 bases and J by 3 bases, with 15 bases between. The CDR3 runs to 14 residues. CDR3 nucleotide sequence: TGTGCCTGGAACGGGGTGGGATCACACTATGGCTACACCTTC. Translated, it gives CAWNGVGSHYGYTF.

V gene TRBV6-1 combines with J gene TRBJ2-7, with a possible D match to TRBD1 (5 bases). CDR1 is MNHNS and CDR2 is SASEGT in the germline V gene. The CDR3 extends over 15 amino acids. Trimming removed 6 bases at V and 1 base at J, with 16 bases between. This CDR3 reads CASSKTPPGSYEQYF. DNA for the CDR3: TGTGCCAGCAGCAAGACACCCCCAGGGTCCTACGAGCAGTACTTC.

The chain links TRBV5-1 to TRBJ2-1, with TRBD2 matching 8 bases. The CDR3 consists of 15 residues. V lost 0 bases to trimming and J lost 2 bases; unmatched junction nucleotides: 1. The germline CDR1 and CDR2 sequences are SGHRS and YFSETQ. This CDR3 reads CASSLAAGAYNEQFF. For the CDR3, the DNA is TGCGCCAGCAGCTTGGCAGCGGGAGCCTACAATGAGCAGTTCTTC.

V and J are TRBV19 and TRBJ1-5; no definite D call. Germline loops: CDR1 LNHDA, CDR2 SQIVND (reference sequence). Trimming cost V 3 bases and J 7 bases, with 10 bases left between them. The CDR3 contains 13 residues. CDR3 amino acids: CASSITVTQPQHF. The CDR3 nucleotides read TGTGCCAGTAGTATTACCGTAACGCAGCCCCAGCATTTT.

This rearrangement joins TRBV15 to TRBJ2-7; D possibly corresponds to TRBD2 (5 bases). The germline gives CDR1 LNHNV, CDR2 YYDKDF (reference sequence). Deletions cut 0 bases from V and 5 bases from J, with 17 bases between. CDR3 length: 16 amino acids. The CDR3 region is CATSRDKGPVRDEQYF. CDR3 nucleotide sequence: TGTGCCACCAGCAGAGATAAAGGCCCCGTGAGGGACGAGCAGTACTTC.

CDR3 amino acids: CASSQEATGGTGELFF. The CDR3 DNA reads TGTGCCAGCAGCCAAGAGGCAACAGGGGGGACCGGGGAGCTGTTTTTT. The V gene is TRBV3-1, the J gene TRBJ2-2; 8 bases are shared with TRBD1. Germline trimming cut 0 bases from V and 5 bases from J; bases unmatched to any gene: 5. This CDR3 contains 16 residues. Germline V lookup: CDR1 LGHDT, CDR2 YNNKEL (reference sequence).

The CDR3 DNA is TGTGCCAGCAGCTTAGAAAACCGGGGATCAGATACGCAGTATTTT. Its translation is CASSLENRGSDTQYF. V is TRBV13 and J is TRBJ2-3; D may be TRBD2 (5 bases). V was cut by 1 base and J by 4 bases, with 12 bases left in between. This CDR3 is 15 amino acids long. Per germline, CDR1 PRHDT and CDR2 FYEKMQ (reference sequence).

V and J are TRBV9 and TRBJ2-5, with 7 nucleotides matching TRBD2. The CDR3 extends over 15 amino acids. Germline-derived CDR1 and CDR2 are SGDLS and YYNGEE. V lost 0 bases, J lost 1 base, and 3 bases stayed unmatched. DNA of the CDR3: TGTGCCAGCAGCGTAGGTCTAGCGGTCCAAGAGACCCAGTACTTC. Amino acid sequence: CASSVGLAVQETQYF.

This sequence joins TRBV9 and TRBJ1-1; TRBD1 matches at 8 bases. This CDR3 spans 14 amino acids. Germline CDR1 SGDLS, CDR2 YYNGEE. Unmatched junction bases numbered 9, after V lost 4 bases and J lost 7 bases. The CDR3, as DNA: TGTGCCAGCAGCCCACTCCGGACAGGGAGTGAAGCTTTCTTT. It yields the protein CASSPLRTGSEAFF.

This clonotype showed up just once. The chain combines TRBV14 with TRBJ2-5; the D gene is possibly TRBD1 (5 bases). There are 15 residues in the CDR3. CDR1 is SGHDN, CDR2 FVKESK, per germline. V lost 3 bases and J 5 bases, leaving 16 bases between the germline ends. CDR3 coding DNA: TGTGCCAGCAGCCAGATGGACACCTTGGGGGAGACCCAGTACTTC. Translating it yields CASSQMDTLGETQYF.

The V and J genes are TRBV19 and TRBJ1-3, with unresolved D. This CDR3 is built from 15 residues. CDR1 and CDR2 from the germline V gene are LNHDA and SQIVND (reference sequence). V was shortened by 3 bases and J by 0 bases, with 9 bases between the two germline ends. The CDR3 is CASSMDSSSGNTIYF. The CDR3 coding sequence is TGTGCCAGTAGTATGGACTCATCCTCTGGAAACACCATATATTTT.

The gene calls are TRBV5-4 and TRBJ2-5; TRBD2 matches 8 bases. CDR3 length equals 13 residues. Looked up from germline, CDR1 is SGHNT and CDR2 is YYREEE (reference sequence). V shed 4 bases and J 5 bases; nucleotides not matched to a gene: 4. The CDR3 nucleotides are TGTGCCAGCAGCCCCCGCGGGGGGGAGACCCAGTACTTC. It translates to CASSPRGGETQYF.

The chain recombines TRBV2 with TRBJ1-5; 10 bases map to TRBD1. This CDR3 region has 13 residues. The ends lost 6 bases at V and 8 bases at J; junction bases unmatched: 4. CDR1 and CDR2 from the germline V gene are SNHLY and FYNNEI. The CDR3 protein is CASRAGQGEPQHF. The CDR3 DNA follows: TGTGCCAGCAGAGCCGGACAGGGGGAGCCCCAGCATTTT.

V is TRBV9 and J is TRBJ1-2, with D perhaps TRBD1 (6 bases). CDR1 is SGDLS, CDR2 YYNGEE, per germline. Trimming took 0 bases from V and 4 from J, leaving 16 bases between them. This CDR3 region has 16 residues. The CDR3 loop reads CASSVGGRGLGYGYTF. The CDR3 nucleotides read TGTGCCAGCAGCGTAGGTGGCCGGGGGCTGGGCTATGGCTACACCTTC.

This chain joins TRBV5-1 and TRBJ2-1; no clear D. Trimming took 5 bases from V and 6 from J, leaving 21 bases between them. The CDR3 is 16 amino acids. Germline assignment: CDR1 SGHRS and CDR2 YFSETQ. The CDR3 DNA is TGCGCCAGCAGACCAAGAACTAACATTAGGATCAATGAGCAGTTCTTC. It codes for CASRPRTNIRINEQFF.